The 16 T cell receptor beta chains listed next were all sequenced from one sample in a study of cytomegalovirus exposure and HLA in healthy donors. Assay used: immunoSEQ multiplex PCR; TCRdb lists only in-frame clones, some missing. This table has about 260,000 clones, 90% appearing once. The sequenced sample was PBMCs. These receptors were obtained from a woman in her 30s in good health and CMV-seronegative.

This clone was seen only a few times. The chain uses TRBV4-3 and TRBJ1-1; unclear D gene. Trimming removed 1 base from V and 1 base from J, with 7 bases in between. The CDR3 runs to 14 residues. In germline, CDR1 is LGHNA, CDR2 YSLEER. CDR3 amino acids: CASSQVTANTEAFF. The CDR3 DNA reads as TGCGCCAGCAGCCAAGTCACAGCGAACACTGAAGCTTTCTTT.

CDR3 residues: CASSLHLGDYNEQFF. The DNA for the CDR3 is TGTGCCAGCAGCTTACATCTAGGGGACTACAATGAGCAGTTCTTC. The rearrangement joins TRBV7-2 to TRBJ2-1; D is perhaps TRBD1 (5 bases). Trimming stripped 2 bases from V and 3 bases from J, with 11 bases between. The CDR3 has 15 amino acids. The germline V gene encodes CDR1 SGHTA and CDR2 FQGNSA.

The sample holds a few counts of this clone. The chain joins TRBV7-3 to TRBJ2-1, with TRBD2 matching 12 bases. Germline loops: CDR1 SGHTA, CDR2 FQGTGA. V shed 4 bases, J shed 6 bases, and the junction held 7 bases outside the gene matches. The CDR3 extends over 16 amino acids. The CDR3 nucleotides read TGTGCCAGCAGCTACCAACTAGCGGGAGGCCGCAATGAGCAGTTCTTC. Translating it yields CASSYQLAGGRNEQFF.

This chain joins TRBV27 and TRBJ1-4; D is undetermined. Germline lookup yields CDR1 MNHEY and CDR2 SMNVEV (reference sequence). The V gene lost 5 bases and the J gene lost 5 bases, with 15 bases spanning the gap. The CDR3 is 15 residues long. DNA of the CDR3: TGTGCCAGCAGTCCCTCCCCAGGACGGAATGAAAAACTGTTTTTT. Translated: CASSPSPGRNEKLFF.

The genes are TRBV29-1 and TRBJ2-1, with D perhaps given as TRBD1 or TRBD2 (5 bases each). With 6 bases removed from V and 4 bases from J, the gap between germline ends came to 19 bases. Per germline, CDR1 SQVTM and CDR2 ANQGSEA. The CDR3 consists of 15 residues. The chain's CDR3 is CSVRGFRSGYNEQFF. As DNA, the CDR3 is TGCAGCGTGAGGGGCTTCCGGAGTGGATACAATGAGCAGTTCTTC.

The chain employs TRBV7-6 and TRBJ2-7; D possibly uses TRBD1 or TRBD2 (5 bases each). Germline-derived CDR1 and CDR2 are SGHVS and FNYEAQ. V shed 1 base and J shed 5 bases, with 15 bases lying between them. This CDR3 region has 15 residues. The CDR3 protein is CASSLGFRDGDEQYF. The CDR3 DNA reads TGTGCCAGCAGCTTAGGGTTTAGGGACGGGGACGAGCAGTACTTC.

J is TRBJ2-7 and V is TRBV19; D unclear. V was shortened by 1 base and J by 2 bases, with 12 bases between the two germline ends. The CDR3 has 15 amino acids. Germline lookup yields CDR1 LNHDA and CDR2 SQIVND (reference sequence). This CDR3 is CASSIGTAQAYEQYF. Written as DNA, the CDR3 is TGTGCCAGTAGTATAGGGACGGCCCAGGCCTACGAGCAGTACTTC. Based on the CDR3 plus reference TRBV19 and TRBJ2-7, the full variable domain is DGGITQSPKYLFRKEGQNVTLSCEQNLNHDAMYWYRQDPGQGLRLIYYSQIVNDFQKGDIAEGYSVSREKKESFPLTVTSAQKNPTAFYLCASSIGTAQAYEQYFGPGTRLTVT.

The genes are TRBV4-3 and TRBJ1-2, with 8 bases that match TRBD1. This CDR3 has 15 residues. The ends lost 4 bases at V and 4 bases at J; junction bases unmatched: 8. Germline V CDR1 and CDR2: LGHNA, YSLEER. For the CDR3, the DNA is TGCGCCAGCAGCCCCAACAGGGGGGTCGGCTATGGCTACACCTTC. Its protein is CASSPNRGVGYGYTF.

The V gene is TRBV6-5, the J gene TRBJ2-7, with D perhaps matching TRBD1 or TRBD2 (7 bases each). V lost 5 bases and J lost 3, with 17 bases in between. The germline V gene has CDR1 MNHEY and CDR2 SVGAGI. The CDR3 totals 15 residues. The CDR3: CASSPGGGQGYEQYF. CDR3 sequence (DNA): TGTGCCAGCAGTCCAGGGGGGGGCCAGGGCTACGAGCAGTACTTC.

CDR3 region: CAWSSRDGQPQHF. The CDR3 region has the DNA TGTGCCTGGAGTTCCCGAGATGGACAGCCCCAGCATTTT. The rearrangement links TRBV30 to TRBJ1-5, with D hard to call. V lost 2 bases, J lost 7 bases, and 12 bases lay in between. The CDR3 extends over 13 amino acids. Germline-derived CDR1 and CDR2 are GTSNPN and SVGIG (reference sequence).

J is TRBJ2-7 and V is TRBV11-2; D unclear. CDR1 SGHAT and CDR2 FQNNGV come from the germline V gene. CDR3 length: 13 amino acids. The V and J ends lost 5 bases and 2 bases respectively, with 10 bases between them. CDR3 amino acids: CASSLNFAYEQYF. The CDR3 DNA reads TGTGCCAGCAGCCTCAATTTCGCCTACGAGCAGTACTTC.

The chain has TRBV7-9 and TRBJ1-1; D is perhaps TRBD1 (5 bases). Germline values: CDR1 SEHNR, CDR2 FQNEAQ (reference sequence). This CDR3 has 17 amino acids. Trimming pared 7 bases from V and 4 bases from J, leaving 25 bases between. CDR3 bases: TGTGCCAGCACCATCTGGGAGTCGGGGCGGGGAGGCACTGAAGCTTTCTTT. Amino acids: CASTIWESGRGGTEAFF. Variable domain in full (rest from reference TRBV7-9 and TRBJ1-1): DTGVSQNPRHKITKRGQNVTFRCDPISEHNRLYWYRQTLGQGPEFLTYFQNEAQLEKSRLLSDRFSAERPKGSFSTLEIQRTEQGDSAMYLCASTIWESGRGGTEAFFGQGTRLTVV.

This clone was picked up one time. The rearrangement links TRBV7-6 to TRBJ2-5, with D perhaps assigned TRBD1 or TRBD2 (5 bases each). The V gene lost 5 bases and the J gene lost 7 bases, with 17 bases spanning the gap. CDR3 length: 14 residues. Per germline, CDR1 SGHVS and CDR2 FNYEAQ. The CDR3 loop is CASSLGRISGTQYF. CDR3 coding DNA: TGTGCCAGCAGCCTGGGACGGATTAGTGGGACCCAGTACTTC.

The J gene is TRBJ2-1, the V gene TRBV2, with a weak D call TRBD2 (6 bases). Germline values: CDR1 SNHLY, CDR2 FYNNEI. V was shortened by 11 bases and J by 4 bases, with 15 bases between the two germline ends. This CDR3 region has 13 residues. CDR3 amino acids: CAHYGGGYNEQFF. CDR3 DNA sequence: TGTGCCCACTATGGGGGAGGATACAATGAGCAGTTCTTC.

V gene TRBV5-4 combines with J gene TRBJ1-3; D remains ambiguous. Trimming shortened V by 5 bases and J by 4 bases, and 10 bases separated the two germline ends. The germline V gene has CDR1 SGHNT and CDR2 YYREEE (reference sequence). The CDR3 has 13 amino acids. CDR3 residues: CASSTGSGNTIYF. In nucleotides, the CDR3 is TGTGCCAGCAGTACGGGGTCAGGAAACACCATATATTTT.

There are many counts of this clone. The chain has TRBV9 and TRBJ2-2; D is tentatively TRBD1 or TRBD2 (5 bases each). Per the germline V gene, CDR1 is SGDLS and CDR2 is YYNGEE. V lost 4 bases to trimming and J lost 3 bases, with 13 bases between them. The CDR3 spans 15 residues. The CDR3 DNA follows: TGTGCCAGCAGCAGGGACCCCAATTACACCGGGGAGCTGTTTTTT. Protein sequence: CASSRDPNYTGELFF.